The entry below gives a single TCR beta chain sequence along with its context. The target antigen is unknown. These data belong to a study of T cell repertoires in cytomegalovirus infection. Germline V gives CDR1 SGHDT, CDR2 YYEEEE. Trimming cost V 4 bases and J 2 bases, with 10 bases left between them. The CDR3 consists of 13 residues. Via MiXCR, TCRdb re-called the reads, giving one row per CDR3 protein. The table has about 920,000 distinct CDR3 sequences, under 40% seen once; the top ten hold around an eighth. The clonotype originates from a human donor in good health (CMV status not recorded). Some clones in this sample may be carry-over from other donors' samples. The V gene is TRBV5-6, the J gene TRBJ2-7; D not certain. The material was cultured CD8+ T cells from PBMCs, obtained from culture after CMV antigen stimulation. CDR3 in DNA: TGTGCCAGCAGCCCCCTGGCCACCTACGAGCAGTACTTC. Residues: CASSPLATYEQYF.